Following are 28 T cell receptor beta chains from one sample sequenced in a study of shared clonotypes between healthy human individuals. Sequencing used immunoSEQ multiplex PCR; TCRdb keeps in-frame clones, though not all of them. The sample holds a few million clones, over 90% seen once. Sequenced material: naive CD4+ T cells from PBMCs. Subset denoted: CD45RA+ positively selected. The receptors were gathered from a man in his late teens or twenties in good health. Some clones in this sample may be carry-over from other donors' samples.

The chain recombines TRBV2 with TRBJ2-1, with 11 bases identical to TRBD2. Germline V gene data show CDR1 as SNHLY and CDR2 as FYNNEI. This CDR3 comprises 16 residues. V was pared by 6 bases and J by 5 bases, with 9 bases of the junction left unmatched. The CDR3 DNA follows: TGTGCCAGCAGGTACCCGGGACTAGCGGATAACAATGAGCAGTTCTTC. Its protein product is CASRYPGLADNNEQFF.

V gene TRBV6-4 combines with J gene TRBJ2-3, with 12 bases that match TRBD2. The CDR3 runs 16 residues. V shed 6 bases, J shed 7 bases, and the junction held 11 bases outside the gene matches. From germline, CDR1 is MRHNA and CDR2 SNTAGT. As DNA, the CDR3 is TGTGCCAGCAGCAGACCCCGACTAGCGGGAGTCAATACGCAGTATTTT. It yields the protein CASSRPRLAGVNTQYF.

The CDR3 is CASAPWGRGDDPAGYTF. CDR3 DNA: TGTGCCAGCGCTCCCTGGGGCAGGGGAGATGACCCGGCTGGCTACACCTTC. This rearrangement joins TRBV5-4 to TRBJ1-2, with D perhaps matching TRBD1 (6 bases). Trimming stripped 7 bases from V and 7 bases from J, with 29 bases between. The CDR3 has 17 residues. Germline V gene lookup returns CDR1 SGHNT and CDR2 YYREEE (reference sequence).

The chain recombines TRBV6-5 with TRBJ2-2; D unclear. V lost 3 bases, J lost 7 bases, and 15 bases lay in between. Germline CDR1 reads MNHEY; CDR2 reads SVGAGI. This CDR3 contains 15 residues. CDR3 residues: CASSYRSKVFGELFF. DNA of the CDR3: TGTGCCAGCAGTTATCGTAGTAAGGTGTTCGGGGAGCTGTTTTTT.

The table lists this clone with a count of one. The chain combines TRBV27 with TRBJ1-1, with TRBD1 as a possible D gene (6 bases). Germline V gene lookup returns CDR1 MNHEY and CDR2 SMNVEV (reference sequence). Trimming pared 3 bases from V and 6 bases from J, leaving 23 bases between. This CDR3 spans 17 amino acids. In DNA form, the CDR3 reads TGTGCCAGCAGTTTTGTCCCGGGACAACGGGAGGGCGCTGAAGCTTTCTTT. This encodes CASSFVPGQREGAEAFF.

The chain links TRBV5-5 to TRBJ2-1, with D possibly matching TRBD1 (6 bases). Looked up from germline, CDR1 is SGHKS and CDR2 is YYEKEE (reference sequence). This CDR3 is 16 amino acids long. The ends were cut back, 0 bases at V and 4 bases at J, with 14 bases in the middle. This CDR3 reads CASSLGLSGQYNEQFF. The CDR3 DNA sequence: TGTGCCAGCAGCTTGGGGTTATCGGGACAATACAATGAGCAGTTCTTC.

V and J are TRBV27 and TRBJ2-4, with D maybe TRBD2 (6 bases). This CDR3 has 13 amino acids. V lost 4 bases and J 8 bases, leaving 12 bases between the germline ends. Germline loops: CDR1 MNHEY, CDR2 SMNVEV (reference sequence). CDR3 amino acids: CASSSRERDIQYF. In nucleotides, the CDR3 is TGTGCCAGCAGTTCGAGGGAGCGGGACATTCAGTACTTC.

The CDR3 reads CASSFGTGENTF. CDR3 nucleotide sequence: TGTGCCAGCAGTTTCGGGACGGGCGAGAACACCTTC. The V and J genes are TRBV28 and TRBJ1-2, with D perhaps TRBD1 (5 bases). The V gene lost 3 bases and the J gene lost 12 bases, with 14 bases spanning the gap. Germline V CDR1 and CDR2: MDHEN, SYDVKM. CDR3 size: 12 residues.

This chain uses TRBV10-1 with TRBJ2-2; 11 nucleotides align to TRBD2. Germline CDR1 reads WNHNN; CDR2 reads SYGVQD (reference sequence). The CDR3 sequence is 16 residues long. With V trimmed by 6 bases and J by 0 bases, 3 bases remained unmatched. CDR3 sequence (DNA): TGCGCCAGCAGCGGGACTAGCGGTACGAACACCGGGGAGCTGTTTTTT. This gives the protein CASSGTSGTNTGELFF.

This rearrangement joins TRBV28 to TRBJ1-3; possibly TRBD1 for D (6 bases). V lost 4 bases and J 4 bases, leaving 14 bases between the germline ends. In germline, CDR1 is MDHEN, CDR2 SYDVKM. CDR3 length: 15 residues. The CDR3: CASSSAGATGNTIYF. The CDR3 nucleotides are TGTGCCAGCAGTTCTGCAGGGGCGACGGGAAACACCATATATTTT.

This sequence joins TRBV11-2 and TRBJ2-7; TRBD1 matches at 8 bases. V gave up 5 bases and J gave up 2 bases; unmatched junction bases: 8. The germline CDR1 and CDR2 sequences are SGHAT and FQNNGV. The CDR3 totals 15 residues. Here the CDR3 reads CASSPRTGKAYEQYF. The CDR3 nucleotides read TGTGCCAGCAGCCCCCGGACAGGGAAAGCCTACGAGCAGTACTTC.

V gene TRBV5-1 combines with J gene TRBJ2-3, with D possibly matching TRBD1 (7 bases). V lost 4 bases and J lost 0, with 21 bases in between. The CDR3 is 18 amino acids. The V gene's germline CDR1 is SGHRS and CDR2 YFSETQ. This CDR3 reads CASSPSPGQGGSTDTQYF. The CDR3 nucleotides read TGCGCCAGCAGCCCGTCCCCTGGTCAGGGGGGAAGCACAGATACGCAGTATTTT.

The chain joins TRBV5-4 to TRBJ2-2; TRBD1 matches 11 bases. CDR1 is SGHNT and CDR2 is YYREEE in the germline V gene (reference sequence). J gave up 3 bases and V 4 bases, and 5 bases lay outside the gene matches. This CDR3 spans 16 amino acids. The CDR3 here is CASSGWDRGDTGELFF. CDR3 bases: TGTGCCAGCAGCGGTTGGGACAGGGGGGACACCGGGGAGCTGTTTTTT.

The rearrangement joins TRBV4-1 to TRBJ2-7; 7 bases match TRBD2. Germline loops: CDR1 MGHRA, CDR2 YSYEKL. The CDR3 is 16 amino acids. The trim removed 2 bases at V and 2 bases at J, leaving 9 bases unmatched. This CDR3 is CASSQPKSGLPYEQYF. DNA for the CDR3: TGCGCCAGCAGCCAACCTAAATCGGGACTACCCTACGAGCAGTACTTC.

CDR3 loop: CASSRSGTGSYEQYF. The CDR3 nucleotides are TGTGCCAGCAGCAGATCCGGGACAGGGTCCTACGAGCAGTACTTC. The chain has TRBV5-4 and TRBJ2-7; TRBD1 matches at 9 bases. J was trimmed by 1 base and V by 4 bases; bases with no gene match: 6. The CDR3 extends over 15 amino acids. CDR1 and CDR2 from the germline V gene are SGHNT and YYREEE (reference sequence).

Note on this clone: At one of its ends the junction is not consistent with the germline gene, which may arise from a read error. The chain joins TRBV9 to TRBJ2-7, with 7 bases identical to TRBD2. CDR1 SGDLS and CDR2 YYNGEE come from the germline V gene. The CDR3 sequence is 14 residues long. The DNA of the CDR3 is TGTGCCAGCAGCGAGCGGGGAAACTCCCACGAGCAGTACTTC. It specifies CASSERGNSHEQYF.

The chain has TRBV5-1 and TRBJ2-2; D gene uncertain. Germline V gives CDR1 SGHRS, CDR2 YFSETQ. V was cut by 1 base and J by 7 bases, with 8 bases left in between. The CDR3 runs 13 residues. The DNA for the CDR3 is TGCGCCAGCAGCTTGATACTGAACGGGGAGCTGTTTTTT. Translation: CASSLILNGELFF.

The J gene is TRBJ2-1, the V gene TRBV10-1; either TRBD1 or TRBD2 may supply D (6 bases each). CDR1 WNHNN and CDR2 SYGVQD come from the germline V gene (reference sequence). The V gene lost 1 base and the J gene lost 8 bases, with 15 bases spanning the gap. This CDR3 comprises 15 residues. The CDR3 reads CASSEFGMGGDEQFF. CDR3 coding DNA: TGCGCCAGCAGTGAGTTTGGGATGGGGGGCGATGAGCAGTTCTTC.

This clone was seen just once. The chain links TRBV2 to TRBJ2-5; D is ambiguous. This CDR3 spans 13 amino acids. The V and J ends lost 7 bases and 4 bases respectively, with 13 bases between them. Germline V lookup: CDR1 SNHLY, CDR2 FYNNEI. DNA of the CDR3: TGTGCCAGCATGAATGGGGTCTCAGAGACCCAGTACTTC. Translation: CASMNGVSETQYF.

The chain recombines TRBV5-4 with TRBJ2-2; D may be TRBD2 (6 bases). The CDR3 is made up of 14 amino acids. V lost 7 bases and J lost 3, with 13 bases in between. Germline-derived CDR1 and CDR2 are SGHNT and YYREEE (reference sequence). CDR3 sequence (DNA): TGTGCCAGCCGGAGGGCGGGTGACACCGGGGAGCTGTTTTTT. Encoded protein: CASRRAGDTGELFF.

CDR3: CSVVKPVNTEAFF. The CDR3 region has the DNA TGCAGCGTTGTTAAGCCGGTGAACACTGAAGCTTTCTTT. The rearrangement joins TRBV29-1 to TRBJ1-1, with no clear D. The germline gives CDR1 SQVTM, CDR2 ANQGSEA. CDR3 size: 13 residues. The V end lost 4 bases, the J end lost 0 bases, and 9 bases lay between the germline ends.

This chain joins TRBV28 and TRBJ1-2, with D perhaps TRBD1 (5 bases). V lost 11 bases to trimming and J lost 6 bases, with 25 bases between them. CDR3 size: 15 residues. Per germline, CDR1 MDHEN and CDR2 SYDVKM. The CDR3 DNA follows: TGTGCCGCAAAGGACGCCGGGGCCCGAAAAGATGGCTACACCTTC. This codes for CAAKDAGARKDGYTF.

The chain recombines TRBV27 with TRBJ1-2, with D hard to call. The CDR3 runs 13 residues. V lost 6 bases to trimming and J lost 7 bases, with 15 bases between them. Germline V gene data show CDR1 as MNHEY and CDR2 as SMNVEV (reference sequence). The CDR3 loop reads CASRTFRTPGYTF. The CDR3 nucleotides are TGTGCCAGCAGGACCTTCCGGACTCCTGGCTACACCTTC.

The genes are TRBV7-9 and TRBJ2-2; TRBD1 might be the D (6 bases). The CDR3 contains 17 residues. Trimming cost V 5 bases and J 0 bases, with 16 bases left between them. Per the germline V gene, CDR1 is SEHNR and CDR2 is FQNEAQ (reference sequence). The CDR3, as DNA: TGTGCCAGCAGCCGGGATTTCGGGGACACGAACACCGGGGAGCTGTTTTTT. Protein product: CASSRDFGDTNTGELFF.

This clone was observed once. J is TRBJ2-1 and V is TRBV9; 11 bases match TRBD1. The CDR3 is 17 residues long. CDR1 is SGDLS and CDR2 is YYNGEE in the germline V gene. The J segment lost 9 bases and the V segment lost 0 bases, leaving 11 bases of the junction unmatched. Here the CDR3 reads CASSVAGTGGLRGEQFF. In DNA form, the CDR3 reads TGTGCCAGCAGCGTAGCCGGGACAGGGGGTTTGAGAGGTGAGCAGTTCTTC.

The chain combines TRBV2 with TRBJ2-3, with 7 bases lining up with TRBD2. V was clipped by 5 bases and J by 0 bases; unmatched bases: 8. There are 16 residues in the CDR3. Germline V gene lookup returns CDR1 SNHLY and CDR2 FYNNEI. CDR3 in amino acids: CASSSIAGSSTDTQYF. The CDR3 DNA follows: TGTGCCAGCAGTTCTATAGCGGGCTCTAGCACAGATACGCAGTATTTT.

This chain joins TRBV9 and TRBJ2-7; the D is unclear. The germline V and J ends were trimmed by 3 bases and 9 bases, with 19 bases remaining between them. Germline CDR1 and CDR2: SGDLS and YYNGEE. The CDR3 has 14 amino acids. CDR3 in DNA: TGTGCCAGCAGCGAAGATCCGCGGAATACGGCGCAGTACTTC. Residues: CASSEDPRNTAQYF.

The rearrangement joins TRBV5-4 to TRBJ2-1; possibly TRBD1 or TRBD2 for D (5 bases each). Trimming removed 3 bases from V and 6 bases from J, with 13 bases in between. The CDR3 has 14 amino acids. Germline-derived CDR1 and CDR2 are SGHNT and YYREEE (reference sequence). The chain's CDR3 is CASSWDPLLNEQFF. Here the CDR3 DNA reads TGTGCCAGCAGCTGGGACCCACTCCTCAATGAGCAGTTCTTC. The full variable domain, rest sourced from reference TRBV5-4 and TRBJ2-1, is ETGVTQSPTHLIKTRGQQVTLRCSSQSGHNTVSWYQQALGQGPQFIFQYYREEENGRGNFPPRFSGLQFPNYSSELNVNALELDDSALYLCASSWDPLLNEQFFGPGTRLTVL.